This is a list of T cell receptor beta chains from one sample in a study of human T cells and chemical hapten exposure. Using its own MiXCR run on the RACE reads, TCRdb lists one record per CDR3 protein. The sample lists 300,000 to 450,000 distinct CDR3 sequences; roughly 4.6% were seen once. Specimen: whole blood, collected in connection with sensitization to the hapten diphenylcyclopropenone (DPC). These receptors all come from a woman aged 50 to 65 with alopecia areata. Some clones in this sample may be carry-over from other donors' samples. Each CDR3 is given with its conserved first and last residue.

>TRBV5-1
CASSLGDSQLWSYTF
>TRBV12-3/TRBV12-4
CASSPRTGEGGELFF
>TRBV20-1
CSAGGTSGNPYEQYF
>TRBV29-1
CSVPGGASSDGYTF
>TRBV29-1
CSVADTSSGNTIYF
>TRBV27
CASKRGGTPGDTQYF
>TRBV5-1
CASSLAPGETGNTIYF
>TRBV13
CASSQGGHNYGYTF
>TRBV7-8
CASSPGTAVYGYTF
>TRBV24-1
CATSDSQGPTDTQYF
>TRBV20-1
CSVPRTNGNEQFF
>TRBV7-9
CASSHGSKPSNQPQHF
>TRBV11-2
CASSARLNQPQHF
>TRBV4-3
CASSQGLSGGPTISYNEQFF
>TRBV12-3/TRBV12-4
CASTPSAGGRDGSTDTQYF
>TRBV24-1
CATSDFSSGGTDTQYF
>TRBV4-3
CASRWTEAGELFF
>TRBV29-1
CSVTGPMNTEAFF